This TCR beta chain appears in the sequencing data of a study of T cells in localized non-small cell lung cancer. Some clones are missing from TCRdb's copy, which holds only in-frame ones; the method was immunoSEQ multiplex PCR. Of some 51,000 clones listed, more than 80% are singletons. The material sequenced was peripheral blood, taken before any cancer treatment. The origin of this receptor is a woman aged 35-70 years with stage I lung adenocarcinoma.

For the CDR3, the DNA is TGTGCCAGCAGCTTCAAGAGGTTTGGTGAAGCTTTCTTT. Translating it yields CASSFKRFGEAFF. The gene calls are TRBV11-2 and TRBJ1-1; D is uncertain. The V end lost 3 bases, the J end lost 7 bases, and 12 bases lay between the germline ends. Germline CDR1 is SGHAT and CDR2 is FQNNGV. The CDR3 extends over 13 amino acids.